These T cell receptor beta chains were read from a single sample in a study of blood T cell repertoires in COVID-19. Sequencing was performed with immunoSEQ multiplex PCR; in TCRdb, only in-frame clones are kept and a portion is missing. The table records over 110,000 clones, roughly 88% of them present only once. Source material: peripheral blood. The source of these receptors is a human donor in a cohort sampled during active COVID-19. The conserved cysteine and the conserved F or W are not part of the CDR3 here. The order of the fields is CDR3 length, J gene, V gene, CDR3 protein.

length: 10
J: TRBJ1-1
V: TRBV5-4
CDR3: ASSLGTLEAF

length: 14
J: TRBJ1-6
V: TRBV5-1
CDR3: ASSLEQGEYNSPLH

length: 14
J: TRBJ1-1
V: TRBV9
CDR3: ASSHAAGSLFTEAF

length: 14
J: TRBJ2-1
V: TRBV2
CDR3: ASQRYLAGGSREQF

length: 11
J: TRBJ2-3
V: TRBV18
CDR3: ASSPPSESTQY

length: 13
J: TRBJ2-1
V: TRBV5-8
CDR3: ASRARRGGRAEQF

length: 15
J: TRBJ1-5
V: TRBV18
CDR3: ASSPAGTGSLTQPQH

length: 14
J: TRBJ1-5
V: TRBV11-3
CDR3: ASSLVGRNSNQPQH

length: 11
J: TRBJ1-1
V: TRBV6-5
CDR3: ASRPAGITEAF

length: 11
J: TRBJ2-3
V: TRBV5-6
CDR3: ASSWNRLDTQY

length: 12
J: TRBJ1-4
V: TRBV5-1
CDR3: ASSLGQSNEKLF